This TCR beta chain was identified in a study of shared clonotypes between healthy human individuals. Terminally differentiated effector memory CD45RA+ cells were excluded by CCR7 positive selection of CD45RO-negative cells. Trimming removed 5 bases from V and 8 bases from J, with 15 bases in between. CDR1 is GTSNPN and CDR2 is SVGIG in the germline V gene (reference sequence). The CDR3 is 12 residues long. The protocol was immunoSEQ multiplex PCR, while the TCRdb copy is restricted to in-frame clones and leaves out a portion. The profile covers 2 million to 2.5 million clones, with about 93% appearing a single time and around 1.7% taken by the ten largest.

This clonotype was obtained from a man aged 18 to 30 in good health. Some clones in this sample may be carry-over from other donors' samples. The specimen sequenced was naive CD8+ T cells from PBMCs. This chain links TRBV30 with TRBJ1-2; D unresolved. CDR3 sequence: CAWEALGNGYTF. DNA for the CDR3: TGTGCCTGGGAGGCTCTGGGTAACGGCTACACCTTC.